This TCR beta chain is drawn from a study of blood T cell repertoires in COVID-19. Original methodology: Quantification of nucleated cells was approximated via reference gene primer amplification. Only in-frame clones appear in the TCRdb table, and some are missing; sequencing was by immunoSEQ multiplex PCR. V, J and clone size were drawn from that table, and D and trimming were deduced from the DNA. The sample holds roughly 250,000 clones; about 90% are singletons and the top ten take over 6%. Clinical histories supplied by participants themselves formed the basis of cohort assignment. The CDR3 has 18 amino acids. V lost 4 bases and J lost 8; bases outside the gene matches: 11. Germline V gives CDR1 SEHNR, CDR2 FQNEAQ (reference sequence).

Sequenced material: PBMCs or T cells enriched from blood (not recorded which). The V call is TRBV7-9, the J call TRBJ2-1; 16 bases fit TRBD2. The receptor was derived from a woman aged 30 to 39 with acute COVID-19. The DNA of the CDR3 is TGTGCCAGCAGCTCTCACGGGACTAGCGGGGGGGCCACGGATGAGCAGTTCTTC. As protein: CASSSHGTSGGATDEQFF.